These T cell receptor beta chains were read from a single sample in a study of T cells in Graves' hyperthyroidism and ophthalmopathy. Each CDR3 protein gets one entry after TCRdb re-called the multiplex PCR reads with MiXCR. The table includes over 500,000 distinct CDR3 sequences, over 45% detected once. The material sequenced was peripheral blood or thyroid tissue (not recorded which). The receptors were gathered from an adult woman with Graves' disease, either hyperthyroidism or ophthalmopathy (not recorded which). The CDR3 runs from the conserved cysteine through the conserved F or W. D genes are given only for firm matches. Size is stated for part of the rows, as once, few or many counts, or as a class when the clone is expanded.

size | J | D | V | DNA | CDR3
NA | TRBJ1-1 | NA | TRBV7-2 | TGTGCCAGCAGCCCCTTCTGGGGGAATGAAGCTTTCTTT | CASSPFWGNEAFF
NA | TRBJ1-1 | TRBD1 | TRBV20-1 | TGCAGTGCCAGACAGGGGTGGACTGAAGCTTTCTTT | CSARQGWTEAFF
few | TRBJ2-5 | NA | TRBV19 | TGTGCCAGTAGTCCGACGCTCACCCAAGAGACCCAGTACTTC | CASSPTLTQETQYF
NA | TRBJ1-1 | NA | TRBV2 | TGTGCTAGAGTGGGGGTGGGCACTGAAGCTTTCTTT | CARVGVGTEAFF
NA | TRBJ2-5 | NA | TRBV29-1 | TGCAGCGTCCGCCCTATCGGAGAGACCCAGTACTTC | CSVRPIGETQYF
NA | TRBJ1-1 | NA | TRBV28 | TGTGCCAGCAGTTCCCTAACGGGAAGAGCGCCTGAAGCTTTCTTT | CASSSLTGRAPEAFF
NA | TRBJ2-2 | NA | TRBV9 | TGTGCCAGCAGCTCGTGGGGGAGTCGGAACACCGGGGAGCTGTTTTTT | CASSSWGSRNTGELFF
NA | TRBJ2-7 | NA | TRBV20-1 | TGCAGTGCTGCGGCAGTGGCGGTGGTGGGCGGTACCCAGTACTTC | CSAAAVAVVGGTQYF
many | TRBJ2-5 | NA | TRBV7-9 | TGTGCCAGCAGCCCTCTCGGACTGACCCAAGAGACCCAGTACTTC | CASSPLGLTQETQYF
NA | TRBJ2-7 | NA | TRBV6-5 | TGTGCCAGCAGCCAAACGGCGGAGACTACCTACGAGCAGTACTTC | CASSQTAETTYEQYF
NA | TRBJ2-5 | NA | TRBV7-8 | TGTGCCAGCAGCTTAGAGGGGGGGCGCCCAGAGACCCAGTACTTC | CASSLEGGRPETQYF
many | TRBJ1-1 | NA | TRBV7-2 | TGTGCCAGCAGCTGGGGACTGAACACTGAAGCTTTCTTT | CASSWGLNTEAFF
NA | TRBJ1-5 | NA | TRBV29-1 | TGCAGCGCGACAAGCCCTGAGGACAGCAATCAGCCCCAGCATTTT | CSATSPEDSNQPQHF
NA | TRBJ1-2 | NA | TRBV9 | TGTGCCAGCTCAGTCCCGGGCTACACCTTC | CASSVPGYTF
NA | TRBJ2-2 | NA | TRBV7-3 | TGTGCCAGCAGCTTCGGGGGTTCCGCCGGGGAGCTGTTTTTT | CASSFGGSAGELFF
NA | TRBJ2-7 | TRBD1 | TRBV11-2 | TGTGCCAGCAGCTTAGAAGGGGACAGGGCCAGTGGGCAGTACTTC | CASSLEGDRASGQYF
many | TRBJ2-5 | TRBD1 | TRBV5-1 | TGCGCCAGCAGCGTGGACAGGGGGCCACGAGAGACCCAGTACTTC | CASSVDRGPRETQYF
NA | TRBJ1-1 | NA | TRBV7-8 | TGTGCCAGCAGCTTAGCGCGGGGGGGTCACGGCGCCGGAGCTTTCTTT | CASSLARGGHGAGAFF
many | TRBJ2-6 | NA | TRBV12-3/TRBV12-4 | TGTGCCAGCAGTTTAAGGGGTCAAGGGGCCAACGTCCTGACTTTC | CASSLRGQGANVLTF
NA | TRBJ1-1 | NA | TRBV6-1 | TGTGCCAGCGTGGGGGAGACTGAAGCTTTCTTT | CASVGETEAFF
NA | TRBJ2-7 | TRBD1 | TRBV7-3 | TGTGCCAGCAGTCCCACCCTAGGACAGGGGCCCTCCTACGAGCAGTACTTC | CASSPTLGQGPSYEQYF
NA | TRBJ2-2 | TRBD2 | TRBV7-7 | TGTGCTAGCAGCGTTGCGATAGCGGGAGTGGCCGGGGAGCTGTTTTTT | CASSVAIAGVAGELFF
once | TRBJ1-1 | NA | TRBV29-1 | TGCAGCCCCGGGTGGACGGTGAACACTGAAGCTTTCTTT | CSPGWTVNTEAFF
many | TRBJ1-4 | NA | TRBV20-1 | TGCAGTGCTCTGGGCCACGGAGGTGAAAAACTGTTTTTT | CSALGHGGEKLFF
many | TRBJ1-1 | NA | TRBV29-1 | TGCAGCGTTGATTTGGGATACACTGAAGCTTTCTTT | CSVDLGYTEAFF
many | TRBJ2-2 | NA | TRBV20-1 | TGCAGTGCGGAAAAGGACCTCCGGGGCACCGGGGAGCTGTTTTTT | CSAEKDLRGTGELFF
NA | TRBJ2-6 | NA | TRBV20-1 | TGCAGTGCTAGAGCGGCAGGACAGCTACTGACTTTC | CSARAAGQLLTF
NA | TRBJ2-5 | TRBD2 | TRBV12-3/TRBV12-4 | TGTGCCAGCAGCATCCTAGCGGGAGAATTTCAAGAGACCCAGTACTTC | CASSILAGEFQETQYF
NA | TRBJ2-6 | NA | TRBV7-9 | TGTGCCAGCAGCTTAACCAGGGTAGCTGGGGCCAACGTCCTGACTTTC | CASSLTRVAGANVLTF
NA | TRBJ2-7 | NA | TRBV29-1 | TGCAGCGTTGCCCGGGACGGCTACGAGCAGTACTTC | CSVARDGYEQYF
NA | TRBJ2-2 | NA | TRBV12-3/TRBV12-4 | TGTGCCATCAGTCCTGGTCAGGGGCACACCGGGGAGCTGTTTTTT | CAISPGQGHTGELFF
few | TRBJ2-7 | NA | TRBV7-2 | TGTGCCAGCAGCTTGACTGACGAGCAGTACTTC | CASSLTDEQYF
NA | TRBJ1-5 | NA | TRBV29-1 | TGCAGCGTTGAAGGGGGTTCCTATAGCAATCAGCCCCAGCATTTT | CSVEGGSYSNQPQHF
NA | TRBJ2-7 | NA | TRBV7-8 | TGTGCCAGCAGCATCGGGGGTACGCCCTACGAGCAATACTTC | CASSIGGTPYEQYF
NA | TRBJ1-1 | TRBD1 | TRBV20-1 | TGCAGTGCTATTTGGACAGGGGAAACTGAAGCTTTCTTT | CSAIWTGETEAFF
NA | TRBJ2-5 | TRBD2 | TRBV5-4 | TGTGCCAGCAGCTTGGCACCGGGACTAGCGGGACGGGAGACCCAGTACTTC | CASSLAPGLAGRETQYF
NA | TRBJ2-3 | NA | TRBV11-2 | TGTGCCAGCAGCTTCGGGACATTATTCACAGATACGCAGTATTTT | CASSFGTLFTDTQYF
NA | TRBJ1-5 | NA | TRBV2 | TGTGCCAGCAACCCAGGGGTGGGGCCCACGCAGCCCCAGCATTTT | CASNPGVGPTQPQHF
NA | TRBJ2-5 | TRBD1 | TRBV5-1 | TGCGCCAGCAGCTCTGGAACAGGGGCCCAACAAGTGACCCAGTACTTC | CASSSGTGAQQVTQYF
NA | TRBJ1-3 | NA | TRBV5-1 | TGCGCCAGCAGCTCTACAGGGAGACACTCTGGAAACACCATATATTTT | CASSSTGRHSGNTIYF
many | TRBJ1-1 | NA | TRBV7-9 | TGTGCCAGCAGCTTAGAACCTGCCGGAGCTTTCTTT | CASSLEPAGAFF
many | TRBJ1-2 | TRBD1 | TRBV20-1 | TGCAGTGCTCACCCGGACAGGGCAAAGGGCTACACCTTC | CSAHPDRAKGYTF
once | TRBJ1-5 | NA | TRBV12-3/TRBV12-4 | TGTGCCAGCAGTTTTGGCAGGGAGTATCAGCCCCAGCATTTT | CASSFGREYQPQHF
NA | TRBJ1-1 | NA | TRBV12-3/TRBV12-4 | TGTGCCAGCATTTTACACCCGCTAACAGACACTGAAGCTTTCTTT | CASILHPLTDTEAFF
many | TRBJ1-2 | NA | TRBV6-1 | TGTGCCAGCAGTGCGACAGCAGACTATGGCTACACCTTC | CASSATADYGYTF
few | TRBJ1-3 | NA | TRBV20-1 | TGCAGTGCTAGAGATGGGGGCAGGGGTGGAAACACCATATATTTT | CSARDGGRGGNTIYF
NA | TRBJ2-7 | TRBD1 | TRBV29-1 | TGCAGCCGCCGGGACAGGGAGTACGAGCAGTACTTC | CSRRDREYEQYF
once | TRBJ1-6 | NA | TRBV6-6 | TGTGCCAGCAGTCGGCAGGGAGGTGCACCCCTCCACTTT | CASSRQGGAPLHF
few | TRBJ2-6 | NA | TRBV4-1 | TGCGCCAGCAGTCAGGTGGGCGGAGCTGGGGCCAACGTCCTGACTTTC | CASSQVGGAGANVLTF
once | TRBJ1-5 | TRBD1 | TRBV7-2 | TGCGCCAGCAGCTCCGGGACAGGGAGAGGGGATCAGCCCCAGCATTTT | CASSSGTGRGDQPQHF
NA | TRBJ2-7 | TRBD2 | TRBV7-9 | TGTGCCAGCAGCGAAAGTAGCGGGAGTAACACCGGGGAGCAGTACTTC | CASSESSGSNTGEQYF
many | TRBJ1-2 | NA | TRBV29-1 | TGCAGCGTCGAGGCAGGGTCTGGCTACACCTTC | CSVEAGSGYTF